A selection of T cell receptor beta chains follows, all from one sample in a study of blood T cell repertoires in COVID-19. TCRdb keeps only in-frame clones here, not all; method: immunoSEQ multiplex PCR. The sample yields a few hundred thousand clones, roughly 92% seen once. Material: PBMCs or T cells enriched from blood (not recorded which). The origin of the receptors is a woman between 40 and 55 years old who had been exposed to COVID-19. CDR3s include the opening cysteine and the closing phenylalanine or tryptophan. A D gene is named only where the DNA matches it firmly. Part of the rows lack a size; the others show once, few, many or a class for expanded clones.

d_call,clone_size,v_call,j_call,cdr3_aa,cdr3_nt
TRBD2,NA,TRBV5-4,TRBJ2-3,CASSLFGGGVDTQYF,TGTGCCAGCAGCTTGTTTGGGGGGGGTGTCGATACGCAGTATTTT
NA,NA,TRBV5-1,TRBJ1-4,CASSYQGLREKLFF,TGCGCCAGCAGCTACCAGGGGCTCCGGGAAAAACTGTTTTTT
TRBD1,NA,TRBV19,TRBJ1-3,CASGTVSGNTIYF,TGTGCCAGCGGGACAGTCTCTGGAAACACCATATATTTT
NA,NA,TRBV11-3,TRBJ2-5,CASSPRDWGDQYF,TGTGCCAGCAGCCCCCGCGACTGGGGGGACCAGTACTTC
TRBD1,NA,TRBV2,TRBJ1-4,CASSQGQGNEKLFF,TGTGCCAGCAGTCAGGGACAGGGTAATGAAAAACTGTTTTTT
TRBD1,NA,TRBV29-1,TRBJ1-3,CSASDRGSGNTIYF,TGCAGCGCCTCAGACAGGGGGTCTGGAAACACCATATATTTT
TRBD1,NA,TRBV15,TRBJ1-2,CATSRDTGGDYGYTF,TGTGCCACCAGCAGAGACACAGGGGGAGACTATGGCTACACCTTC
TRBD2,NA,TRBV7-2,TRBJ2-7,CASQRRSTSVSYEQYF,TGTGCCAGCCAGAGGCGGTCGACTAGCGTCTCCTACGAGCAGTACTTC
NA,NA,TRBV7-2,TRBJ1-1,CASRTYLNTEAFF,TGTGCCAGCAGGACATATCTGAACACTGAAGCTTTCTTT
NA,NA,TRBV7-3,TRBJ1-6,CASSLGGWDSPLHF,TGTGCCAGCAGCCTTGGAGGTTGGGATTCACCCCTCCACTTT
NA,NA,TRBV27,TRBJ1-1,CASSLSITGRVAEAFF,TGTGCCAGCAGTTTATCGATTACAGGGAGGGTGGCTGAAGCTTTCTTT
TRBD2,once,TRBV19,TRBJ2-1,CASSFRTSGRLNEQFF,TGTGCCAGTAGTTTTCGGACTAGCGGGAGGCTAAATGAGCAGTTCTTC
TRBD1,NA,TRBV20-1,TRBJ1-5,CSASSDRNQPQHF,TGCAGTGCTAGTTCGGACAGGAATCAGCCCCAGCATTTT
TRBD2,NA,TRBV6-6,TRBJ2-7,CASRTGGYEQYF,TGTGCCAGCCGAACGGGGGGATACGAGCAGTACTTC
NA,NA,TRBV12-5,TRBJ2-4,CASGLGEENIQYF,TGTGCTAGTGGTTTGGGGGAGGAAAACATTCAGTACTTC
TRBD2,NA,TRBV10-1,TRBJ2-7,CASSESYASGGAGDEQYF,TGCGCCAGCAGTGAGTCTTATGCTAGCGGGGGGGCCGGCGACGAGCAGTACTTC
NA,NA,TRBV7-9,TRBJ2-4,CASSLDREWNIQYF,TGTGCCAGCAGCTTAGATCGGGAGTGGAACATTCAGTACTTC
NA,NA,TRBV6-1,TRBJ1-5,CASSEAGQGNQPQHF,TGTGCCAGCAGTGAAGCGGGGCAGGGCAATCAGCCCCAGCATTTT
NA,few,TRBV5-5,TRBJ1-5,CASSLADSSNQPQHF,TGTGCCAGCAGCTTGGCCGACAGCTCGAATCAGCCCCAGCATTTT
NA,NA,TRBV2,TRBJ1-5,CASSGQYSNQPQHF,TGTGCCAGCAGTGGACAGTATAGCAATCAGCCCCAGCATTTT
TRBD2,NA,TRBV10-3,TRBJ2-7,CAISERTSGSYEQYF,TGTGCCATCAGTGAGAGGACTAGCGGCTCCTACGAGCAGTACTTC
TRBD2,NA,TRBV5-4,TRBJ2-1,CAISGRASSYNEQFF,TGTGCCATTAGCGGGAGGGCGAGCTCCTACAATGAGCAGTTCTTC
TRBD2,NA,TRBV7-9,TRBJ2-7,CASSIGTSGRGYEQYF,TGTGCCAGCAGCATCGGGACTAGCGGGAGAGGCTACGAGCAGTACTTC
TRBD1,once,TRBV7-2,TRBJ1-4,CASSLELTGGWNEKLFF,TGTGCCAGCAGCTTAGAGTTGACAGGGGGGTGGAATGAAAAACTGTTTTTT
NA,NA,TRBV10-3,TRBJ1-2,CAITDPGTSVAGYTF,TGTGCCATCACTGATCCGGGAACCTCGGTTGCGGGCTACACCTTC
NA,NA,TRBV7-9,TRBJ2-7,CASSLGSGSYEQYF,TGTGCCAGCAGCTTAGGGTCAGGCAGCTACGAGCAGTACTTC
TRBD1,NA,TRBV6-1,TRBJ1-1,CASSEASGLGGTGLYTEAFF,TGTGCCAGCAGTGAAGCCTCAGGGCTCGGGGGGACAGGGCTGTACACTGAAGCTTTCTTT
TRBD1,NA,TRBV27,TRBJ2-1,CASSLRPGQGYNEQFF,TGTGCCAGCAGTCTCCGACCGGGACAGGGATACAATGAGCAGTTCTTC
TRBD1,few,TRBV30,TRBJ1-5,CAWTPPRGLGGNQPQHF,TGTGCCTGGACTCCACCCAGGGGGCTGGGGGGCAATCAGCCCCAGCATTTT
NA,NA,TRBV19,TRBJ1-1,CASSLLGDTEAFF,TGTGCCAGTAGTCTACTCGGGGACACTGAAGCTTTCTTT
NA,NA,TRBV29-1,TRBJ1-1,CSAGGHGTEAFF,TGCAGCGCTGGGGGACATGGAACTGAAGCTTTCTTT
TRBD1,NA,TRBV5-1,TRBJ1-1,CASTPQGGTDTEAFF,TGCGCCAGCACCCCCCAAGGGGGCACGGACACTGAAGCTTTCTTT
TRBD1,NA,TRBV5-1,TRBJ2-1,CASSTMGQGRDEQFF,TGCGCCAGCAGCACGATGGGACAGGGGAGGGATGAGCAGTTCTTC
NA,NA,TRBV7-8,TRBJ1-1,CASSSQWQASTEAFF,TGTGCCAGCAGCAGTCAGTGGCAGGCGTCCACTGAAGCTTTCTTT
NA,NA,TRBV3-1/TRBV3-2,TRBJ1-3,CASSLSRQPGNTIYF,TGTGCCAGCAGCCTCTCCCGACAACCTGGAAACACCATATATTTT
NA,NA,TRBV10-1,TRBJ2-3,CASSEVAGGPGDTQYF,TGCGCCAGCAGTGAGGTGGCGGGTGGCCCTGGAGATACGCAGTATTTT
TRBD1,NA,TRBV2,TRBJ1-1,CASSERDRGLLSEAFF,TGTGCCAGCAGTGAACGGGACAGGGGGCTTCTTTCTGAAGCTTTCTTT
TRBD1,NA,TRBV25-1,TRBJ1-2,CATSGDRDEYGYTF,TGTGCCACCTCCGGGGACAGAGACGAGTATGGCTACACCTTC
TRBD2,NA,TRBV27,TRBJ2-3,CASSFRSTSGLSGTDTQYF,TGTGCCAGCAGTTTTCGTTCGACTAGCGGGCTTTCGGGCACAGATACGCAGTATTTT
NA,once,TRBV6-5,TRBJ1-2,CATALTGNYGYTF,TGTGCCACCGCCCTAACAGGGAACTATGGCTACACCTTC
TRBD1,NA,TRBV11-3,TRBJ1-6,CASSLDPARLNRGHSYNSPLHF,TGTGCCAGCAGCTTAGATCCGGCCAGATTAAACAGGGGGCACTCCTATAATTCACCCCTCCACTTT
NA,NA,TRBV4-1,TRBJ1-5,CASSQDRQGYQPQHF,TGCGCCAGCAGCCAAGATCGGCAGGGCTATCAGCCCCAGCATTTT
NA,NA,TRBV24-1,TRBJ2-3,CATSELAEDTQYF,TGTGCCACCAGTGAACTAGCTGAGGATACGCAGTATTTT
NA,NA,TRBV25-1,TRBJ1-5,CASSGDSSRSNQPQHF,TGTGCCAGCAGTGGTGACAGCTCCCGTAGCAATCAGCCCCAGCATTTT
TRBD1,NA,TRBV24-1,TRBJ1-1,CATAGTGGTEAFF,TGTGCCACCGCCGGGACAGGGGGCACTGAAGCTTTCTTT
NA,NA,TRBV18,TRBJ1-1,CASSQTSRTEAFF,TGTGCCAGCTCGCAAACCTCGAGGACTGAAGCTTTCTTT
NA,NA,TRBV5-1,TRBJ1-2,CASSLAETAFWGYTF,TGCGCCAGCAGCTTGGCCGAGACAGCCTTTTGGGGCTACACCTTC
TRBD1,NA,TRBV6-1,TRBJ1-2,CASSEGDRAAYTF,TGTGCCAGCAGTGAAGGGGACAGGGCTGCCTACACCTTC
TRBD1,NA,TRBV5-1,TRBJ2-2,CASTPGQGATVGELFF,TGCGCCAGCACCCCCGGACAGGGGGCTACGGTCGGGGAGCTGTTTTTT
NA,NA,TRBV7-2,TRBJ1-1,CASSLDPGRAEAFF,TGTGCCAGCAGCTTAGACCCGGGAAGAGCTGAAGCTTTCTTT
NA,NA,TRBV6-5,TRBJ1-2,CASSLALTGHYGYTF,TGTGCCAGCAGCTTAGCCCTTACAGGGCACTATGGCTACACCTTC
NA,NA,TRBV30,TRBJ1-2,CAWSFGQGLGYTF,TGTGCCTGGAGTTTCGGGCAGGGTCTTGGCTACACCTTC
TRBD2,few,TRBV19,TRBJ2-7,CASSIDGASGRTTYEQYF,TGTGCCAGTAGTATAGATGGGGCTAGCGGGAGGACGACCTACGAGCAGTACTTC
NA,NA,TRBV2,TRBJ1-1,CASSQQGGPEAFF,TGTGCCAGCAGTCAGCAGGGCGGTCCTGAAGCTTTCTTT
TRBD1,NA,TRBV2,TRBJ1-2,CASRADRGLNGYTF,TGTGCCAGCAGGGCGGACAGGGGGTTGAATGGCTACACCTTC
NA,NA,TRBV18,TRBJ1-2,CASSPLEAEYGYTF,TGTGCCAGCTCACCACTAGAAGCGGAATATGGCTACACCTTC